This is a list of T cell receptor beta chains from one sample in a study of control samples from healthy donors and cancer patients. Sequencing used immunoSEQ multiplex PCR; TCRdb keeps in-frame clones, though not all of them. Of tens of thousands of clones in the sample, 79% were seen once. The sequenced material came from PBMCs. These receptors were obtained from a man aged 55 to 69 with head and neck cancer. Each CDR3 is given with its conserved first and last residue. The D gene is left open where the match is weak. Only part of the rows carry a size: once, few, many, or a class if the clone is expanded.

abundance	v_gene	d_gene	j_gene	CDR3nt	CDR3aa
-	TRBV28	-	TRBJ1-6	TGTGCCAGCAGTTTATTCCGGCGCCCTGATTCGCCCCTCCACTTT	CASSLFRRPDSPLHF
-	TRBV7-6	-	TRBJ1-1	TGTGCCAGCAGCTTAGGGGGGGCAGTTAACACTGAAGCTTTCTTT	CASSLGGAVNTEAFF
-	TRBV6-6	-	TRBJ1-1	TGTGCCAGCAGTGGCGGTAGTCTGAACACTGAAGCTTTCTTT	CASSGGSLNTEAFF
-	TRBV3-1/TRBV3-2	-	TRBJ2-2	TGTGCCAGCAGCTGGGTTACCGGGGAGCTGTTTTTT	CASSWVTGELFF
-	TRBV9	-	TRBJ2-7	TGTGCCAGCAGCGTAGACGGGAGTCAGTACGAGCAGTACTTC	CASSVDGSQYEQYF
-	TRBV20-1	-	TRBJ1-2	TGCAGTGCTGGGGAGAGATATGGCTACACCTTC	CSAGERYGYTF
-	TRBV18	-	TRBJ2-3	TGTGCCAGCTCACCAACCGGGACACTGGGTTTTAATACGCAGTATTTT	CASSPTGTLGFNTQYF
once	TRBV2	-	TRBJ2-2	TGTGCCAGCAGCGAAATAAACCCCGGGGAGCTGTTTTTT	CASSEINPGELFF
-	TRBV7-3	-	TRBJ2-1	TGTGCCAGCAACTTACCGGGCTACAATGAGCAGTTCTTC	CASNLPGYNEQFF
few	TRBV7-3	-	TRBJ1-1	TGTGCCAGCAGCTTAACGGGCTCGGGGGCAAACACTGAAGCTTTCTTT	CASSLTGSGANTEAFF
-	TRBV11-2	TRBD1	TRBJ2-2	TGTGCCAGCAGCTTTAGAAGAAAACAGGGGCTCGGCGGGGAGCTGTTTTTT	CASSFRRKQGLGGELFF
few	TRBV3-1/TRBV3-2	-	TRBJ1-5	TGTGCCAGCAGCTTAAACAATCAGCCCCAGCATTTT	CASSLNNQPQHF
-	TRBV6-4	-	TRBJ2-1	TGTGCCAGCAGTGACTCGGCGGGATCCTACAATGAGCAGTTCTTC	CASSDSAGSYNEQFF
-	TRBV4-1	TRBD1	TRBJ1-1	TGCGCCAGCAGCCAAGTAGGGGGCGCGGTAAAAAACACTGAAGCTTTCTTT	CASSQVGGAVKNTEAFF